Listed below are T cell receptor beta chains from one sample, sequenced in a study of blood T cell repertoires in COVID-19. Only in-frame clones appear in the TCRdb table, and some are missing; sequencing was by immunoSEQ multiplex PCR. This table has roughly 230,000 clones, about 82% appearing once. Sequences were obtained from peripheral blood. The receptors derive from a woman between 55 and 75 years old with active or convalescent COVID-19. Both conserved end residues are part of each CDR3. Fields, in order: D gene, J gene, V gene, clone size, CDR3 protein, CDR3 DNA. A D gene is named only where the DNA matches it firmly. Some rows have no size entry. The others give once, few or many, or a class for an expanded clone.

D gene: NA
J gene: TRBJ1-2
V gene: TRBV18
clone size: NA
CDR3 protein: CASSPPSGGPNYGYTF
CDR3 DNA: TGTGCCAGCTCACCCCCGTCCGGGGGACCTAACTATGGCTACACCTTC

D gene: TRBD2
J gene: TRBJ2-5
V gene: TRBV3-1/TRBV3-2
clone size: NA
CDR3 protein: CASSLTGTSEKAQYF
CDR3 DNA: TGTGCCAGCAGCCTCACTGGGACTAGTGAAAAAGCCCAGTACTTC

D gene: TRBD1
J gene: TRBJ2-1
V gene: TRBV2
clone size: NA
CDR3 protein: CARGTASSYNEQFF
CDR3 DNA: TGTGCCAGGGGGACAGCCAGCTCCTACAATGAGCAGTTCTTC

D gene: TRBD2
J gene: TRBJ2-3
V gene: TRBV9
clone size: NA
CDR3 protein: CASSPETSSADTQYF
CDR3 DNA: TGTGCCAGCAGCCCAGAGACTAGCAGTGCAGATACGCAGTATTTT

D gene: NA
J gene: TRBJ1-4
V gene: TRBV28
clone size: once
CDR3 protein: CASSHGQSTNEKLFF
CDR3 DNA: TGTGCCAGCAGTCACGGACAGTCAACTAATGAAAAACTGTTTTTT

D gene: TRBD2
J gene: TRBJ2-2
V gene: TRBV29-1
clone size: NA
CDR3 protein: CSVKAQSGSWSGELFF
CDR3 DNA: TGCAGCGTTAAGGCCCAAAGCGGGAGTTGGAGCGGGGAGCTGTTTTTT

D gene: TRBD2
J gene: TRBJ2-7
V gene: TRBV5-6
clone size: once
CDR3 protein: CASSRGLGEYEQYF
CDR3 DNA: TGTGCCAGCAGCAGGGGACTAGGAGAATACGAGCAGTACTTC

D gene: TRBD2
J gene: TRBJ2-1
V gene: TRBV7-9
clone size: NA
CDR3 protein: CASSSRLAGEYNEQFF
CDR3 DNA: TGTGCCAGCAGCTCACGACTAGCGGGGGAGTACAATGAGCAGTTCTTC

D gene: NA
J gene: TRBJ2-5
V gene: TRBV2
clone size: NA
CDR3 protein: CASSEWTVGQETQYF
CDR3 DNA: TGTGCCAGCAGTGAATGGACAGTGGGACAAGAGACCCAGTACTTC

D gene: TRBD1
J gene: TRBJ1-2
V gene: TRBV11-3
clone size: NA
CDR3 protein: CASSSRGQGNYGYTF
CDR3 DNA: TGTGCCAGCAGCTCTAGGGGACAGGGGAACTATGGCTACACCTTC

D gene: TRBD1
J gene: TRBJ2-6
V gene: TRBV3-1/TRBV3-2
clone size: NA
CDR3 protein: CASSLVTGTGLPQGTGANVLTF
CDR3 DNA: TGTGCCAGCAGCCTTGTGACCGGGACAGGGCTCCCCCAGGGCACTGGGGCCAACGTCCTGACTTTC

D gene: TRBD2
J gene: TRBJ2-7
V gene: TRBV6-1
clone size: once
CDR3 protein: CASSEARAGGYEQYF
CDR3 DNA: TGTGCCAGCAGTGAAGCGCGGGCGGGAGGCTACGAGCAGTACTTC

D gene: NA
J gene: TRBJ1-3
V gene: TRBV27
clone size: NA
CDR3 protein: CASSQQRGVGNTIYF
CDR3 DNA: TGTGCCAGCAGCCAACAGCGGGGGGTTGGAAACACCATATATTTT

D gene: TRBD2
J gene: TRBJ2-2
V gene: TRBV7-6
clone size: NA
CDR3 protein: CASSSTSSGGVPGELFF
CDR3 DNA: TGTGCCAGCAGCTCGACCTCTAGCGGGGGGGTGCCCGGGGAGCTGTTTTTT

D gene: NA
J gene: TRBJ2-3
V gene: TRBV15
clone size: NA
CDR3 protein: CATSRNRGGTDTQYF
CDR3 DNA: TGTGCCACCAGCAGGAACAGGGGGGGAACAGATACGCAGTATTTT

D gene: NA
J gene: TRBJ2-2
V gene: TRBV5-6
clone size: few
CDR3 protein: CASSSLAENTGELFF
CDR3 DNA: TGTGCCAGCAGCTCCTTAGCGGAGAACACCGGGGAGCTGTTTTTT

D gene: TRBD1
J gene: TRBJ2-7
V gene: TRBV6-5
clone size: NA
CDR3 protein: CALRQGEGEQYF
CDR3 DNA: TGTGCCCTAAGACAGGGAGAGGGCGAGCAGTACTTC

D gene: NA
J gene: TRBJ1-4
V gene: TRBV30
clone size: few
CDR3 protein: CAFGRDGEKLFF
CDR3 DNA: TGTGCCTTCGGACGGGATGGAGAAAAACTGTTTTTT

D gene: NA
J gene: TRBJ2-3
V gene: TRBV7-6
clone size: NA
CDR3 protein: CASGQEDRLTDTQYF
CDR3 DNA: TGTGCCAGCGGACAAGAGGACAGACTCACAGATACGCAGTATTTT

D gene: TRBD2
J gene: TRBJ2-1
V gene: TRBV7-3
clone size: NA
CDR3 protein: CASSLLSGLAGYNEQFF
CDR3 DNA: TGTGCCAGCAGCTTACTCTCTGGACTAGCGGGGTACAATGAGCAGTTCTTC

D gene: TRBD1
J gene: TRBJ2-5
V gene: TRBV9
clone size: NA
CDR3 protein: CASSVVTGTKKETQYF
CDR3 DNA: TGTGCCAGCAGCGTAGTGACAGGGACGAAGAAGGAGACCCAGTACTTC

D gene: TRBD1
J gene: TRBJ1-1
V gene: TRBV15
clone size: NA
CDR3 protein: CATSRGPGTGRAFF
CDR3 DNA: TGTGCCACCAGCAGGGGTCCCGGGACAGGGCGAGCTTTCTTT

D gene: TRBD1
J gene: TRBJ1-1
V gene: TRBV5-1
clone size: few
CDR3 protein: CASSLAPGQGMAAFF
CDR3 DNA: TGCGCCAGCAGCTTGGCCCCGGGACAGGGAATGGCGGCTTTCTTT

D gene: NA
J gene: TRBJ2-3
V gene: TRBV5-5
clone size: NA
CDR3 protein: CASIPLGQGRPDTQYF
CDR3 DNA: TGTGCCAGCATCCCTCTCGGGCAGGGGCGCCCCGATACGCAGTATTTT

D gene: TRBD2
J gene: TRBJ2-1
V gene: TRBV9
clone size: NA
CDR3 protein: CASSVDAGGTYNEQFF
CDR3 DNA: TGTGCCAGCAGCGTAGATGCGGGAGGAACCTACAATGAGCAGTTCTTC

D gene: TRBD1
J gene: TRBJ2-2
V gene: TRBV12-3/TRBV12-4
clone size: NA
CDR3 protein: CASSGTAGELFF
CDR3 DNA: TGTGCCAGCAGTGGGACAGCCGGGGAGCTGTTTTTT

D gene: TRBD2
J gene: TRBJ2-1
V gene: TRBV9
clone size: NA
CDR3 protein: CASSVGTSGGLEQFF
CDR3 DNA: TGTGCCAGCAGCGTAGGGACTAGCGGGGGCCTTGAGCAGTTCTTC

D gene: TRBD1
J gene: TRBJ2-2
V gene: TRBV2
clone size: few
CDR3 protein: CASMTGGGPETGELFF
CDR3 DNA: TGTGCCAGCATGACAGGGGGAGGCCCCGAAACCGGGGAGCTGTTTTTT

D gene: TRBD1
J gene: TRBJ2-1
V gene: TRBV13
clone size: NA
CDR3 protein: CASSPDRGGWNEQFF
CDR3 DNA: TGTGCCAGCAGCCCTGACAGGGGAGGTTGGAATGAGCAGTTCTTC

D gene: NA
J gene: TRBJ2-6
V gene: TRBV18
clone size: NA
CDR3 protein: CASSRDIGANVLTF
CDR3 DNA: TGTGCCAGCTCCCGGGACATTGGGGCCAACGTCCTGACTTTC

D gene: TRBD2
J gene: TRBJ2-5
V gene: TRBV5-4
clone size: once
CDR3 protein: CASSSGLAITRGETQYF
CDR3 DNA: TGTGCCAGCAGTTCGGGACTAGCGATTACTAGGGGCGAGACCCAGTACTTC

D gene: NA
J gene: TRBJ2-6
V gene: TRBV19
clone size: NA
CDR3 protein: CASSTQGPVSGANVLTF
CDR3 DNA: TGTGCCAGTAGTACCCAGGGCCCTGTCTCTGGGGCCAACGTCCTGACTTTC

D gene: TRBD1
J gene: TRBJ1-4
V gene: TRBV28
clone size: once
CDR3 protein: CASSRRQGREKLFF
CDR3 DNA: TGTGCCAGCAGCCGTAGACAGGGTAGAGAGAAACTGTTTTTT

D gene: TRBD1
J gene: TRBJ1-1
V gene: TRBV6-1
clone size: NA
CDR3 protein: CASSDRGRIPEAFF
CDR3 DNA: TGTGCCAGCAGTGACAGGGGGCGAATCCCTGAAGCTTTCTTT

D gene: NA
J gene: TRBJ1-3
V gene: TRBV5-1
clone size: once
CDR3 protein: CASSSRGSSGNTIYF
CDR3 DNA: TGCGCCAGCAGCTCGCGGGGAAGCTCTGGAAACACCATATATTTT

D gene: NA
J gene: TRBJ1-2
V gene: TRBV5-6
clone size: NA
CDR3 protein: CASTMWQGGNYGYTF
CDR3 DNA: TGTGCCAGCACCATGTGGCAGGGTGGGAACTATGGCTACACCTTC

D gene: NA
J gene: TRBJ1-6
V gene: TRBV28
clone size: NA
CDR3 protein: CASSTFSSYNSPLHF
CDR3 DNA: TGTGCCAGCAGTACCTTTAGCTCCTATAATTCACCCCTCCACTTT

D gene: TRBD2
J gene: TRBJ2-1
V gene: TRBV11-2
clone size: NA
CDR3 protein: CASSLRGSGTSNEQFF
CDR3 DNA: TGTGCCAGCAGCTTAAGGGGTAGCGGGACCTCAAATGAGCAGTTCTTC

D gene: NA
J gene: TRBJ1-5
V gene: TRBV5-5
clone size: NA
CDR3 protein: CASSLVPGNQPQHF
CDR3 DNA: TGTGCCAGCAGCTTGGTCCCCGGCAATCAGCCCCAGCATTTT

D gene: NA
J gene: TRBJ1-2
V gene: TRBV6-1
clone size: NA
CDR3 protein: CASSEGPGLGYGYTF
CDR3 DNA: TGTGCCAGCAGTGAAGGTCCAGGGCTCGGCTATGGCTACACCTTC

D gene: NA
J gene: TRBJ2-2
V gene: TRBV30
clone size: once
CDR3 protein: CAWAPLSSGELFF
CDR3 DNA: TGTGCCTGGGCCCCCTTGTCTTCCGGGGAGCTGTTTTTT

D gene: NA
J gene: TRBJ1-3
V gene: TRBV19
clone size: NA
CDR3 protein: CASSATAGSGNTIYF
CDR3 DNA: TGTGCCAGTAGTGCCACAGCAGGCTCTGGAAACACCATATATTTT

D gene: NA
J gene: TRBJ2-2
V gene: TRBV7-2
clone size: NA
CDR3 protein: CASSPRGEGDTGELFF
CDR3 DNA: TGTGCCAGCAGCCCGAGAGGGGAGGGGGACACCGGGGAGCTGTTTTTT

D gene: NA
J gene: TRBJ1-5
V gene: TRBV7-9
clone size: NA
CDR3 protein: CASIQAWSNQPQHF
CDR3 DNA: TGTGCCAGCATACAAGCGTGGAGCAATCAGCCCCAGCATTTT

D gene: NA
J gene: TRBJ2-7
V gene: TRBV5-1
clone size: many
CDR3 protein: CASSVQGYEQYF
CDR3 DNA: TGCGCCAGCAGCGTCCAGGGCTACGAGCAGTACTTC

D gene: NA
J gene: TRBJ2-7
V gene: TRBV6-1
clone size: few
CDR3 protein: CASSELPSDRSLYEQYF
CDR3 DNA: TGTGCCAGCAGTGAACTTCCGTCGGACAGAAGTTTATACGAGCAGTACTTC

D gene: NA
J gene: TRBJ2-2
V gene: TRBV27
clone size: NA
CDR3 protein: CASSLWAPGGELFF
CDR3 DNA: TGTGCCAGCAGTTTATGGGCCCCCGGCGGGGAGCTGTTTTTT

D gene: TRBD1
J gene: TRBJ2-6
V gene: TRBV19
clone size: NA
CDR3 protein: CASKRTGTSGANVLTF
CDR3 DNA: TGTGCCAGTAAGAGGACAGGGACATCTGGGGCCAACGTCCTGACTTTC

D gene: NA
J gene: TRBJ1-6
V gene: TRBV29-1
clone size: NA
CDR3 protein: CSVATGGDSPLHF
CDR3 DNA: TGCAGCGTTGCAACGGGTGGCGACTCACCCCTCCACTTT

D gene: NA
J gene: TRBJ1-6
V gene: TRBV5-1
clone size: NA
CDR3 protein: CASSPIQGQTHNSPLHF
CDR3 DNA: TGCGCCAGCAGCCCTATACAGGGACAAACCCATAATTCACCCCTCCACTTT

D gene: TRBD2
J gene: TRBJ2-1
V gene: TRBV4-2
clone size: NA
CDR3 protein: CASSQGLAGEWGEQFF
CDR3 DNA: TGTGCCAGCAGCCAAGGGCTAGCGGGAGAGTGGGGTGAGCAGTTCTTC

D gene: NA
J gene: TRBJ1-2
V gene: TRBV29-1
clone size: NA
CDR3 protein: CSVEEEEYGYTF
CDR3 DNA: TGCAGCGTTGAAGAAGAGGAGTATGGCTACACCTTC

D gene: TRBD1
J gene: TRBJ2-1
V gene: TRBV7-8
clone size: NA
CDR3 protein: CASSLQYEYRGVYNEQFF
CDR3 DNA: TGTGCCAGCAGCTTACAGTACGAATACAGGGGGGTCTACAATGAGCAGTTCTTC

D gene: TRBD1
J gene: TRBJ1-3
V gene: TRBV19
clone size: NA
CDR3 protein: CASSVGTAGNTIYF
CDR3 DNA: TGTGCCAGTAGTGTCGGGACAGCTGGAAACACCATATATTTT

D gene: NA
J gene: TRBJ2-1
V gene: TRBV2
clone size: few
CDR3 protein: CASDPGSGGNEQFF
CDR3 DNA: TGTGCCAGCGACCCCGGGTCCGGAGGCAATGAGCAGTTCTTC

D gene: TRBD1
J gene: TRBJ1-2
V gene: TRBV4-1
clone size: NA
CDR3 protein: CASSQGSGTDGYTF
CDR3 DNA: TGCGCCAGCAGCCAAGGATCCGGGACAGATGGCTACACCTTC

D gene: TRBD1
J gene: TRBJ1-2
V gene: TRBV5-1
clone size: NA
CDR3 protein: CASSRQGTGLLGYTF
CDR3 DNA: TGCGCCAGCAGCCGTCAGGGGACAGGACTGCTTGGCTACACCTTC

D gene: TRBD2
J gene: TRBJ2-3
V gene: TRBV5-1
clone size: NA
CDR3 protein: CASSSLAGSSTDTQYF
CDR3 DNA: TGCGCCAGCAGCTCCTTAGCGGGGAGTAGCACAGATACGCAGTATTTT

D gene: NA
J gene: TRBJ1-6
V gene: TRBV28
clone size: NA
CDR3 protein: CASRIDRDSPLHF
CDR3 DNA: TGTGCCAGCAGGATAGACCGGGATTCACCCCTCCACTTT

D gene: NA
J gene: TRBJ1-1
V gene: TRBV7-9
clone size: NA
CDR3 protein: CASSGALPLRNTEAFF
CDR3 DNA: TGTGCCAGCAGCGGGGCCCTTCCGTTACGAAACACTGAAGCTTTCTTT